Each of the 21 T cell receptor beta chains below was sequenced from the same sample in a study of blood T cell repertoires in COVID-19. The table came from immunoSEQ multiplex PCR; TCRdb's copy has only in-frame clones and leaves some out. The table records approximately 270,000 clones, roughly 88% of them present only once. Sample: peripheral blood. The receptor set was obtained from a woman aged 70-85 years with acute or convalescent COVID-19.

The chain couples TRBV19 to TRBJ1-1; 7 bases agree with TRBD1. From germline, CDR1 is LNHDA and CDR2 SQIVND (reference sequence). V dropped 5 bases and J dropped 5; count of bases not matched to a gene: 17. The CDR3 covers 17 residues. The CDR3: CASSPWPRGSGTTEAFF. CDR3 nucleotide sequence: TGTGCCAGTAGTCCCTGGCCCAGGGGGTCCGGCACTACTGAAGCTTTCTTT. Full variable domain (rest looked up from reference TRBV19 and TRBJ1-1): DGGITQSPKYLFRKEGQNVTLSCEQNLNHDAMYWYRQDPGQGLRLIYYSQIVNDFQKGDIAEGYSVSREKKESFPLTVTSAQKNPTAFYLCASSPWPRGSGTTEAFFGQGTRLTVV.

The sample holds one count of this clone. V and J are TRBV15 and TRBJ2-3; D gene ambiguous. Trimming took 8 bases from V and 5 from J, leaving 8 bases between them. The CDR3 is 11 residues long. The germline V gene encodes CDR1 LNHNV and CDR2 YYDKDF (reference sequence). CDR3 DNA: TGTGCCACCCGAACAGTAGATACGCAGTATTTT. Protein product: CATRTVDTQYF.

The CDR3 loop reads CASSLWDRASYSYNSPLHF. The CDR3 coding sequence is TGCGCCAGCAGCTTGTGGGACAGGGCTTCTTACTCCTATAATTCACCCCTCCACTTT. This sequence joins TRBV5-1 and TRBJ1-6; TRBD1 matches 9 bases. CDR1 is SGHRS, CDR2 YFSETQ, per germline. The CDR3 runs to 19 residues. Unmatched junction bases numbered 8, after V lost 1 base and J lost 0 bases.

This chain links TRBV2 with TRBJ1-2, with D uncertain. Trimming pared 6 bases from V and 0 bases from J, leaving 11 bases between. Germline CDR1 reads SNHLY; CDR2 reads FYNNEI. This CDR3 has 14 amino acids. The CDR3 coding sequence is TGTGCCAGCAGCAGGCAGCTAACTAACTATGGCTACACCTTC. It encodes CASSRQLTNYGYTF.

Of note for this clone: The conserved phenylalanine or tryptophan is not found at the CDR3 terminus, so this likely reflects a read error. The DNA is left out, because the CDR3 cannot be placed on it with certainty; the CDR3 is given as TCRdb lists it. The chain's CDR3 is CASSPGGFLRRLSSMG. The genes are TRBV2 and TRBJ1-6. Germline V gene sequence: CDR1 SNHLY, CDR2 FYNNEI. Counting both end residues, the CDR3 totals 16 amino acids.

Worth noting for this clone: Other DNA sequences in this specimen translate into the identical CDR3. This sequence joins TRBV12-3 or TRBV12-4 and TRBJ1-2, with D maybe TRBD1 (5 bases). The CDR3 is 13 amino acids. V lost 1 base, J lost 2 bases, and 5 bases lay in between. This CDR3 is CASSLDRNYGYTF. DNA of the CDR3: TGTGCCAGCAGTTTAGACAGGAACTATGGCTACACCTTC.

The chain combines TRBV5-1 with TRBJ1-1; possible D gene TRBD1, 5 bases. V was trimmed by 4 bases and J by 8 bases, leaving 21 bases between them. Germline CDR1 reads SGHRS; CDR2 reads YFSETQ. The CDR3 has 15 amino acids. CDR3 sequence (DNA): TGCGCCAGCAGCCCTGGCATCCCAGGGCCCAGCGAAGCTTTCTTT. It yields the protein CASSPGIPGPSEAFF.

The rearrangement links TRBV5-6 to TRBJ1-2; the match to TRBD1 covers 9 bases. The CDR3 covers 15 residues. Trimming removed 4 bases from V and 3 bases from J; junction bases left unmatched: 7. Germline lookup yields CDR1 SGHDT and CDR2 YYEEEE. The CDR3: CASSNTGGAYYGYTF. CDR3 DNA sequence: TGTGCCAGCAGCAATACAGGGGGCGCGTACTATGGCTACACCTTC.

The rearrangement joins TRBV5-6 to TRBJ1-1, with unresolved D. Germline CDR1 reads SGHDT; CDR2 reads YYEEEE. This CDR3 has 11 amino acids. The V and J ends lost 6 bases and 5 bases respectively, with 8 bases between them. CDR3 in DNA: TGTGCCAGCACAACACGAACTGAAGCTTTCTTT. It yields the protein CASTTRTEAFF.

The gene calls are TRBV19 and TRBJ1-1; D not resolved. V lost 7 bases to trimming and J lost 0 bases, with 9 bases between them. This CDR3 spans 13 amino acids. Per the germline V gene, CDR1 is LNHDA and CDR2 is SQIVND (reference sequence). Here the CDR3 reads CASKEGLNTEAFF. The CDR3 DNA reads TGTGCCAGTAAGGAGGGTTTGAACACTGAAGCTTTCTTT.

V usage is TRBV30 and J usage is TRBJ1-1, with no clear D. V was shortened by 0 bases and J by 2 bases, with 13 bases between the two germline ends. CDR3 length: 15 residues. The germline gives CDR1 GTSNPN, CDR2 SVGIG (reference sequence). The CDR3 here is CAWSVLGGRNTEAFF. Written as DNA, the CDR3 is TGTGCCTGGAGTGTACTGGGAGGGAGAAACACTGAAGCTTTCTTT.

This rearrangement joins TRBV5-1 to TRBJ1-6; 7 bases fit TRBD1. This CDR3 has 14 amino acids. From germline, CDR1 is SGHRS and CDR2 YFSETQ. J gave up 9 bases and V 3 bases, and 6 bases lay outside the gene matches. The CDR3 coding sequence is TGCGCCAGCAGCTCGGACAGGCAGGGTTCACCCCTCCACTTT. Translated, it gives CASSSDRQGSPLHF. Using reference TRBV5-1 and TRBJ1-6 for the parts outside the CDR3, the full variable domain is KAGVTQTPRYLIKTRGQQVTLSCSPISGHRSVSWYQQTPGQGLQFLFEYFSETQRNKGNFPGRFSGRQFSNSRSEMNVSTLELGDSALYLCASSSDRQGSPLHFGNGTRLTVT.

The J gene is TRBJ1-5, the V gene TRBV7-2; the D is unclear. CDR1 and CDR2 from the germline V gene are SGHTA and FQGNSA. There are 16 residues in the CDR3. The V end was cut by 1 base, the J end by 4 bases, with 14 bases between. The CDR3 reads CASSLEARRINQPQHF. The CDR3 DNA follows: TGTGCCAGCAGCTTAGAAGCGAGGAGGATAAATCAGCCCCAGCATTTT.

The rearrangement uses TRBV2 and TRBJ1-4; possible D gene TRBD1, 5 bases. Germline CDR1 is SNHLY and CDR2 is FYNNEI. V was shortened by 3 bases and J by 3 bases, with 11 bases between the two germline ends. The CDR3 totals 15 residues. In DNA form, the CDR3 reads TGTGCCAGCAGTGAGGAGACAGCTTCTAATGAAAAACTGTTTTTT. It specifies CASSEETASNEKLFF.

The chain carries TRBV3-1 (or the pseudogene TRBV3-2) and TRBJ2-2; D is unresolved. The CDR3 is 13 residues long. Germline V lookup: CDR1 LGHDT, CDR2 YNNKEL (reference sequence). V lost 1 base to trimming and J lost 8 bases, with 8 bases between them. CDR3 protein: CASSQGGRGELFF. CDR3 DNA sequence: TGTGCCAGCAGCCAAGGAGGTAGAGGGGAGCTGTTTTTT.

The chain couples TRBV10-3 to TRBJ1-1; no clear D gene. This CDR3 contains 14 residues. The germline gives CDR1 ENHRY, CDR2 SYGVKD. Deletions cut 6 bases from V and 6 bases from J, with 17 bases between. Here the CDR3 DNA reads TGTGCCATCAGAGATCGAGCGACCGTCGCTGAAGCTTTCTTT. It codes for CAIRDRATVAEAFF.

This chain uses TRBV27 with TRBJ1-2; D is possibly TRBD1 (6 bases). The V end was cut by 5 bases, the J end by 9 bases, with 16 bases between. The CDR3 runs 13 residues. The germline V gene has CDR1 MNHEY and CDR2 SMNVEV (reference sequence). CDR3 loop: CASSPLDSPSYTF. The CDR3 nucleotides read TGTGCCAGCAGTCCCCTGGACAGTCCGAGCTACACCTTC.

The CDR3 nucleotides are TGTGCCAGCAGTGGACAGGGTCGGGACACTGAAGCTTTCTTT. It is translated as CASSGQGRDTEAFF. The rearrangement uses TRBV2 and TRBJ1-1; 7 bases map to TRBD1. This CDR3 contains 14 residues. Germline V gives CDR1 SNHLY, CDR2 FYNNEI. The ends lost 4 bases at V and 3 bases at J; junction bases unmatched: 5.

The gene calls are TRBV5-1 and TRBJ1-2, with D unclear. Germline V CDR1 and CDR2: SGHRS, YFSETQ. CDR3 length: 17 residues. Trimming shortened V by 2 bases and J by 5 bases, and 22 bases separated the two germline ends. CDR3 sequence reads: CASSLNPGGTDPYGYTF. The CDR3, as DNA: TGCGCCAGCAGCTTAAACCCAGGAGGAACAGACCCTTATGGCTACACCTTC.

This clone came up a few times. The chain employs TRBV28 and TRBJ1-1, with a weak D call TRBD1 (5 bases). V lost 8 bases, J lost 1 base, and 14 bases lay in between. CDR1 and CDR2 (germline): MDHEN, SYDVKM. CDR3 length: 14 residues. The CDR3, as DNA: TGTGCCAGCCGTCCCCTCCAGGGGAACACTGAAGCTTTCTTT. Amino acid sequence: CASRPLQGNTEAFF.

Of note for this clone: Within the sample, other DNA sequences also encode this same CDR3. The chain joins TRBV3-1 (or the pseudogene TRBV3-2) to TRBJ1-2, with 7 bases lining up with TRBD1. Germline CDR1 is LGHDT and CDR2 is YNNKEL (reference sequence). The CDR3 covers 13 residues. V was clipped by 3 bases and J by 4 bases; unmatched bases: 2. This chain's CDR3 is CASSQGQFYGYTF. The CDR3 DNA reads as TGTGCCAGCAGCCAGGGACAGTTCTATGGCTACACCTTC.